The TCR beta chain under discussion was sequenced for a study of vaccination and CD4 T cells after COVID-19. The Oncomine TCR Beta short-read assay sequenced DNA from cultured CD4+ T cells. Via MiXCR, TCRdb re-called the PCR reads, giving one row per CDR3 protein. The repertoire includes about 16,000 distinct CDR3 sequences, around 79% of them detected once, and roughly 9.4% sits in the top ten. As for treatment: roughly 11-day PBMC culture with coronavirus spike peptide pools or control peptides (ViraFEST assay). Of note for this clonotype: As yet, its antigen is unknown.

V lost 4 bases and J lost 3; bases outside the gene matches: 0. In germline, CDR1 is SGHTA, CDR2 FQGNSA. The CDR3 runs 14 residues. This specimen was CD4+ T cells from blood, cultured in vitro, taken after SARS-CoV-2 vaccination. This TCR derives from a human donor who received a COVID-19 vaccine. The gene calls are TRBV7-2 and TRBJ2-3, with 11 bases aligning to TRBD2. CDR3 bases: TGTGCCAGCAGCTCTAGCGGGGGGACAGATACGCAGTATTTT. This translates into CASSSSGGTDTQYF.